These T cell receptor beta chains were read from a single sample in a study of T cells in Graves' hyperthyroidism and ophthalmopathy. TCRdb re-derived calls from the multiplex PCR reads in MiXCR, one entry per CDR3 protein. In the table there are approximately 400,000 distinct CDR3 sequences, less than 20% of which are singletons. The specimen sequenced was blood. These receptor sequences come from a man younger than 35 with Graves' ophthalmopathy. CDR3s leave out the opening cysteine and the closing phenylalanine or tryptophan.

cdr3_aa,v_call,j_call,cdr3_length
ASSIVWLARNTGELF,TRBV19,TRBJ2-2,15
ASSYDSSGNTIY,TRBV12-3/TRBV12-4,TRBJ1-3,12
AISPSAYEQY,TRBV10-3,TRBJ2-7,10
ASSPTQGSDYGQY,TRBV11-2,TRBJ2-7,13
ASSWSRGRMNTEAF,TRBV5-1,TRBJ1-1,14
SATPTTSGETDTQY,TRBV20-1,TRBJ2-3,14
ATRELAGGLGEDTQY,TRBV5-1,TRBJ2-3,15
ASSGGYDQETQY,TRBV9,TRBJ2-5,12
ASSFFPDRGLEAF,TRBV7-9,TRBJ1-1,13
ASSSLRQPYYGYT,TRBV11-2,TRBJ1-2,13
ASSHRTGESEQY,TRBV3-1,TRBJ2-7,12
SVEGGQGLWGYT,TRBV29-1,TRBJ1-2,12
ASSQDPSPQPQH,TRBV3-1,TRBJ1-5,12
ASSQSWQGGDTGELF,TRBV16,TRBJ2-2,15
ASSPPAQFIGSTDTQY,TRBV4-2,TRBJ2-3,16
ASGDSNYNEQF,TRBV19,TRBJ2-1,11
ASSRYNSPLH,TRBV4-2,TRBJ1-6,10